One and the same sample provided the 15 T cell receptor beta chains below, sequenced in a study of T cells in Graves' hyperthyroidism and ophthalmopathy. It was RNA transcripts that yielded the amplified TCR beta CDR3 regions. The HTBI primer set served for first-round RT-PCR of the TCR CDR3. TCRdb ran MiXCR on the multiplex PCR reads and lists one entry per CDR3 protein. The sample contains a few hundred thousand distinct CDR3 sequences, around an eighth of which appear only once. Sequenced: blood. The source of these receptors is a man under 40 with Graves' hyperthyroidism that later progressed to Graves' ophthalmopathy.

This clonotype was observed many times. CDR3 protein: CASSSWMGDTQYF. The CDR3, as DNA: TGTGCCAGCAGTTCCTGGATGGGAGATACGCAGTATTTT. The rearrangement joins TRBV6-1 to TRBJ2-3; D ambiguous. CDR3 size: 13 residues. Germline loops: CDR1 MNHNS, CDR2 SASEGT. The V end was cut by 5 bases, the J end by 5 bases, with 11 bases between.

This clonotype showed up just a few times. This rearrangement joins TRBV20-1 to TRBJ2-2, with D tentatively TRBD1 or TRBD2 (5 bases each). This CDR3 contains 16 residues. V dropped 2 bases and J dropped 5 bases, with 18 bases sitting between them. CDR1 DFQATT and CDR2 SNEGSKA come from the germline V gene (reference sequence). CDR3 DNA sequence: TGCAGTGCTAGAACGGGGCTCCTGGTCGGGACCGGGGAGCTGTTTTTT. Protein sequence: CSARTGLLVGTGELFF.

This clonotype was picked up many times. This chain uses TRBV27 with TRBJ1-4; 9 bases agree with TRBD1. CDR1 is MNHEY, CDR2 SMNVEV, per germline (reference sequence). The CDR3 totals 14 residues. V trimming: 8 bases; J trimming: 5 bases; junction bases outside the gene matches: 6. This CDR3 is CASAPGTGNEKLFF. CDR3 sequence (DNA): TGTGCCAGCGCGCCCGGGACAGGGAATGAAAAACTGTTTTTT.

This clonotype was seen repeatedly, ten times or more. The rearrangement joins TRBV3-1 to TRBJ2-3; D may be TRBD2 (5 bases). This CDR3 is 16 amino acids long. V lost 0 bases and J 3 bases, leaving 13 bases between the germline ends. Germline V gene sequence: CDR1 LGHDT, CDR2 YNNKEL (reference sequence). CDR3 sequence reads: CASSQDGYSGTDTQYF. CDR3 coding DNA: TGTGCCAGCAGCCAAGATGGTTACAGCGGTACAGATACGCAGTATTTT.

This clonotype was counted between two and nine times. The J gene is TRBJ1-3, the V gene TRBV7-8; D might be TRBD1 (5 bases). In germline, CDR1 is SGHVS, CDR2 FQNEAQ. The CDR3 covers 18 residues. Trimming left V 1 base short and J 0 bases short, with 16 bases between. CDR3 bases: TGTGCCAGCAGCTTAGAGGAGTGGGGCGTACACTCTGGAAACACCATATATTTT. It encodes CASSLEEWGVHSGNTIYF.

This clonotype was counted many times. The gene calls are TRBV2 and TRBJ2-7, with 7 bases fitting TRBD2. This CDR3 has 13 amino acids. V lost 1 base to trimming and J lost 7 bases; unmatched junction nucleotides: 4. Germline values: CDR1 SNHLY, CDR2 FYNNEI. In nucleotides, the CDR3 is TGTGCCAGCAGTGAAGAGTACGGGGGGGAGCAGTACTTC. Translation: CASSEEYGGEQYF.

There are many counts of this clonotype. This chain uses TRBV7-8 with TRBJ1-5; D remains unclear. The V end was cut by 2 bases, the J end by 1 base, with 12 bases between. The CDR3 spans 16 residues. CDR1 is SGHVS, CDR2 FQNEAQ, per germline. The CDR3 region is CASSLFGRTSNQPQHF. The CDR3 bases are TGTGCCAGCAGCTTATTTGGCAGAACCAGCAATCAGCCCCAGCATTTT.

This clonotype occurred a few times. V gene TRBV5-6 combines with J gene TRBJ2-7, with unresolved D. Germline V gene lookup returns CDR1 SGHDT and CDR2 YYEEEE. The ends were cut back, 4 bases at V and 4 bases at J, with 9 bases in the middle. The CDR3 totals 12 residues. The CDR3 nucleotides are TGTGCCAGCAGCGTTGACACTTACGAGCAGTACTTC. As protein: CASSVDTYEQYF.

In this sample, this clonotype turned up many times. J is TRBJ1-1 and V is TRBV30, with 8 positions matching TRBD1. Losses at the gene ends were 8 bases for V and 3 bases for J; bases not matched to a gene: 14. Germline CDR1 is GTSNPN and CDR2 is SVGIG (reference sequence). The CDR3 covers 15 residues. The CDR3 loop is CAGAPWDRSHTEAFF. The CDR3 bases are TGTGCCGGGGCCCCCTGGGACAGGTCTCACACTGAAGCTTTCTTT.

This clonotype was observed many times. V and J are TRBV7-8 and TRBJ2-5, with unresolved D. The V and J ends lost 6 bases and 5 bases respectively, with 7 bases between them. The CDR3 loop spans 11 amino acids. The V gene's germline CDR1 is SGHVS and CDR2 FQNEAQ. The CDR3 DNA sequence: TGTGCCAGCAGAGTTAGGGAGACCCAGTACTTC. It yields the protein CASRVRETQYF.

The V gene is TRBV5-5, the J gene TRBJ1-4, with 7 bases lining up with TRBD1. CDR3 length: 15 amino acids. Trimming removed 1 base from V and 5 bases from J; junction bases left unmatched: 5. Germline lookup yields CDR1 SGHKS and CDR2 YYEKEE (reference sequence). The CDR3 coding sequence is TGTGCCAGCAGCTTGAAGGGGGCCGGGAATGAAAAACTGTTTTTT. It codes for CASSLKGAGNEKLFF.

This clonotype was found a few times. Being one base from a much bigger clone, this may be a read error. J is TRBJ2-5 and V is TRBV24-1; D perhaps matches TRBD2 (7 bases). The CDR3 has 15 amino acids. V lost 2 bases and J lost 4, with 13 bases in between. Germline CDR1 is KGHDR and CDR2 is SFDVKD. The chain's CDR3 is CATSDSNREGETQYF. DNA of the CDR3: TGTGCCACCAGTGATTCGAACAGGGAGGGAGAGACCCAGTACTTC.

The chain carries TRBV9 and TRBJ2-7; TRBD2 is a possible D gene (5 bases). The length of the CDR3 is 13 residues. Trimming shortened V by 2 bases and J by 7 bases, and 13 bases separated the two germline ends. From germline, CDR1 is SGDLS and CDR2 YYNGEE. The CDR3 nucleotides read TGTGCCAGCAGCGTCGAGGGCTGGGGTGAGCAGTACTTC. This encodes CASSVEGWGEQYF. Filled out from reference TRBV9 and TRBJ2-7, the complete variable domain reads DSGVTQTPKHLITATGQRVTLRCSPRSGDLSVYWYQQSLDQGLQFLIQYYNGEERAKGNILERFSAQQFPDLHSELNLSSLELGDSALYFCASSVEGWGEQYFGPGTRLTVT.

The chain carries TRBV6-5 and TRBJ1-2, with D unresolved. V lost 2 bases and J lost 4, with 11 bases in between. Germline values: CDR1 MNHEY, CDR2 SVGAGI. The CDR3 runs 14 residues. The CDR3 DNA follows: TGTGCCAGCAGTTACGGTATAGGAGGCTATGGCTACACCTTC. As protein: CASSYGIGGYGYTF.

A single count supports this clonotype. The chain joins TRBV29-1 to TRBJ1-1, with D perhaps matching TRBD1 (5 bases). V was trimmed by 3 bases and J by 8 bases, leaving 7 bases between them. This CDR3 is built from 10 residues. Germline V CDR1 and CDR2: SQVTM, ANQGSEA. CDR3 bases: TGCAGCGTTGAGGGGGGGGAAGCTTTCTTT. The encoded protein is CSVEGGEAFF.